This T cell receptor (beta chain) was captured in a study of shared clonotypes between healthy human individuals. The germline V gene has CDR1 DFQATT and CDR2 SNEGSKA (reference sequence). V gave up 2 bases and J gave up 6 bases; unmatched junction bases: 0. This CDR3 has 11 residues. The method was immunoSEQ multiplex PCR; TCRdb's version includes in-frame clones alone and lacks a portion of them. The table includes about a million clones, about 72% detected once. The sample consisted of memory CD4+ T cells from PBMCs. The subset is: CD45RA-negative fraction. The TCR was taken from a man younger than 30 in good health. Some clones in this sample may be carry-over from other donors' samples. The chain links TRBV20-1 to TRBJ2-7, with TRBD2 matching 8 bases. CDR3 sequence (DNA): TGCAGTGCTAGACTAGCGGGCGAGCAGTACTTC. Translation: CSARLAGEQYF.